What follows are 18 T cell receptor beta chains derived from one specimen sequenced in a study of shared clonotypes between healthy human individuals. Data came from immunoSEQ multiplex PCR; TCRdb stores just in-frame clones and leaves some out. This table holds some 500,000 clones, about 96% found once. Sequencing was done on a sample of naive CD4+ T cells sorted from blood. The subset was: CD45RA+ positively selected. Receptors originate from a young woman in good health.

The CDR3 spells CASWATGTGEEKLFF. CDR3 nucleotides: TGTGCCAGCTGGGCTACCGGGACAGGGGAGGAAAAACTGTTTTTT. The J gene is TRBJ1-4, the V gene TRBV28, with 10 bases aligning to TRBD1. Germline CDR1 reads MDHEN; CDR2 reads SYDVKM. The ends lost 8 bases at V and 8 bases at J; junction bases unmatched: 11. The CDR3 is 15 residues long. The variable domain in full, with the rest retrieved from reference TRBV28 and TRBJ1-4, is DVKVTQSSRYLVKRTGEKVFLECVQDMDHENMFWYRQDPGLGLRLIYFSYDVKMKEKGDIPEGYSVSREKKERFSLILESASTNQTSMYLCASWATGTGEEKLFFGSGTQLSVL.

This chain connects TRBV7-9 to TRBJ2-1; possible D gene TRBD2, 5 bases. This CDR3 has 14 amino acids. Per the germline V gene, CDR1 is SEHNR and CDR2 is FQNEAQ (reference sequence). V was cut by 11 bases and J by 3 bases, with 17 bases left in between. CDR3 DNA sequence: TGTGCCTGCCGAAGGGCGGGCGTCTACAATGAGCAGTTCTTC. Residues: CACRRAGVYNEQFF.

This clone was seen a single time. The chain joins TRBV2 to TRBJ2-2; D not certain. The germline gives CDR1 SNHLY, CDR2 FYNNEI. V lost 7 bases, J lost 4 bases, and 10 bases lay in between. The CDR3 is made up of 13 amino acids. CDR3 region: CASIPELTGELFF. For the CDR3, the DNA is TGTGCCAGCATTCCAGAACTCACCGGGGAGCTGTTTTTT.

This chain joins TRBV7-8 and TRBJ2-7; D call uncertain. Trimming removed 5 bases at V and 0 bases at J, with 5 bases between. CDR3 length equals 12 residues. Germline V CDR1 and CDR2: SGHVS, FQNEAQ. DNA for the CDR3: TGTGCCAGCAGCGAGAGCTCCTACGAGCAGTACTTC. This sequence encodes CASSESSYEQYF.

This clone appeared a single time. The chain has TRBV5-1 and TRBJ2-2, with unresolved D. This CDR3 contains 15 residues. V was shortened by 4 bases and J by 1 base, with 11 bases between the two germline ends. Germline V gives CDR1 SGHRS, CDR2 YFSETQ. Here the CDR3 reads CASSPAPVNTGELFF. The CDR3 DNA is TGCGCCAGCAGCCCAGCCCCGGTGAACACCGGGGAGCTGTTTTTT.

The chain joins TRBV28 to TRBJ2-6; D is uncertain. V was cut by 3 bases and J by 0 bases, with 6 bases left in between. The CDR3 has 15 amino acids. Germline V gene data show CDR1 as MDHEN and CDR2 as SYDVKM. The CDR3 sequence is CASSFWRSGANVLTF. In nucleotides, the CDR3 is TGTGCCAGCAGTTTTTGGCGCTCTGGGGCCAACGTCCTGACTTTC.

The chain couples TRBV5-8 to TRBJ2-3; no firm D call. CDR3 length: 12 residues. Germline loops: CDR1 SGHTS, CDR2 YDEGEE. Trimming stripped 4 bases from V and 2 bases from J, with 5 bases between. The CDR3 DNA reads as TGTGCCAGCAGCCCGCACACAGATACGCAGTATTTT. Translating gives CASSPHTDTQYF. Variable domain in full (rest from reference TRBV5-8 and TRBJ2-3): EAGVTQSPTHLIKTRGQQATLRCSPISGHTSVYWYQQALGLGLQFLLWYDEGEERNRGNFPPRFSGRQFPNYSSELNVNALELEDSALYLCASSPHTDTQYFGPGTRLTVL.

The chain joins TRBV30 to TRBJ2-4; 7 positions match TRBD2. V lost 1 base, J lost 5 bases, and 5 bases stayed unmatched. There are 14 residues in the CDR3. Germline V CDR1 and CDR2: GTSNPN, SVGIG (reference sequence). CDR3 in amino acids: CAWSGGGPQNIQYF. For the CDR3, the DNA is TGTGCCTGGAGTGGGGGGGGACCCCAAAACATTCAGTACTTC.

CDR3 in amino acids: CASKQANHEQYF. The CDR3 DNA reads as TGTGCCAGTAAGCAGGCGAATCACGAGCAGTACTTC. This rearrangement joins TRBV19 to TRBJ2-7; no reliable D call. Deletions cut 7 bases from V and 5 bases from J, with 12 bases between. This CDR3 has 12 residues. The germline gives CDR1 LNHDA, CDR2 SQIVND (reference sequence). The full variable domain, with the rest looked up from reference TRBV19 and TRBJ2-7, is DGGITQSPKYLFRKEGQNVTLSCEQNLNHDAMYWYRQDPGQGLRLIYYSQIVNDFQKGDIAEGYSVSREKKESFPLTVTSAQKNPTAFYLCASKQANHEQYFGPGTRLTVT.

CDR3 loop: CASSFHRDRIINEQFF. In nucleotides, the CDR3 is TGCGCCAGCAGCTTCCACCGGGACAGGATTATTAATGAGCAGTTCTTC. The rearrangement links TRBV5-1 to TRBJ2-1; 8 bases are shared with TRBD1. The CDR3 is made up of 16 amino acids. Looked up from germline, CDR1 is SGHRS and CDR2 is YFSETQ. The V and J ends lost 2 bases and 7 bases, in that order; junction bases with no gene match: 11.

CDR3 nucleotide sequence: TGTGCCAGCGATCCGGCAGGGGGCATCAATCAGCCCCAGCATTTT. Encoded protein: CASDPAGGINQPQHF. The chain carries TRBV28 and TRBJ1-5, with 8 bases fitting TRBD1. The junction had 9 bases not matched to a gene; V was cut back by 8 bases and J by 3 bases. CDR3 length: 15 residues. The germline V gene has CDR1 MDHEN and CDR2 SYDVKM.

The CDR3 DNA reads TGCGCCAGCAGCAGTTTTGGGAAAGAGCAGTACTTC. This gives the protein CASSSFGKEQYF. The chain has TRBV5-1 and TRBJ2-5; no definite D call. V was cut by 4 bases and J by 11 bases, with 15 bases left in between. CDR1 and CDR2 (germline): SGHRS, YFSETQ. This CDR3 is 12 amino acids long.

This chain joins TRBV6-5 and TRBJ2-7; 9 positions match TRBD1. The germline V gene has CDR1 MNHEY and CDR2 SVGAGI. The CDR3 has 13 amino acids. V lost 7 bases, J lost 5 bases, and 6 bases stayed unmatched. CDR3 sequence: CASNRGQGHEQYF. The DNA of the CDR3 is TGTGCCAGCAATAGGGGACAGGGCCACGAGCAGTACTTC.

V usage is TRBV29-1 and J usage is TRBJ1-2; tentative D call: TRBD1 (5 bases). V was pared by 6 bases and J by 4 bases, with 27 bases between. The CDR3 is 17 amino acids. Germline CDR1 SQVTM, CDR2 ANQGSEA. CDR3 DNA sequence: TGCAGCGTGTCACCCGGTGGGTCCCACAGGATCCGCTATGGCTACACCTTC. It codes for CSVSPGGSHRIRYGYTF.

V usage is TRBV28 and J usage is TRBJ1-2; D uncertain. CDR1 is MDHEN, CDR2 SYDVKM, per germline. Trimming took off 5 bases at V and 0 bases at J, with 13 bases between the two ends. This CDR3 has 15 amino acids. The CDR3 nucleotides are TGTGCCAGCAGTCCTCCCGACCGGGCTAACTATGGCTACACCTTC. Its protein is CASSPPDRANYGYTF.

The J gene is TRBJ1-1, the V gene TRBV4-1, with no clear D. The CDR3 runs to 19 residues. CDR1 and CDR2 (germline): MGHRA, YSYEKL. V gave up 1 base and J gave up 0 bases, with 21 bases separating them. The CDR3 protein is CASSQASHGQEDMNTEAFF. CDR3 in DNA: TGCGCCAGCAGCCAAGCGAGCCATGGGCAGGAGGATATGAACACTGAAGCTTTCTTT.

The rearrangement joins TRBV25-1 to TRBJ1-2; 11 bases match TRBD1. Germline assignment: CDR1 MGHDK and CDR2 SYGVNS. The V and J ends lost 3 bases and 1 base, in that order; junction bases with no gene match: 7. The length of the CDR3 is 17 residues. DNA for the CDR3: TGTGCCAGCAGTGAGGGGGGACAGGGGGATTTTAACTATGGCTACACCTTC. It translates to CASSEGGQGDFNYGYTF.

The chain joins TRBV4-1 to TRBJ1-4; TRBD1 matches 7 bases. CDR3 length equals 16 residues. The germline gives CDR1 MGHRA, CDR2 YSYEKL. Trimming removed 1 base from V and 3 bases from J; junction bases left unmatched: 5. CDR3 sequence (DNA): TGCGCCAGCAGCCAAGGTGTGGGACAGTCTAATGAAAAACTGTTTTTT. Translated, it gives CASSQGVGQSNEKLFF.